This entry is about one TCR beta chain. This sequence may be a read error, since a much larger clone differs from it by one base. The data stem from a study of T cells in Graves' hyperthyroidism and ophthalmopathy. V was pared by 1 base and J by 2 bases, with 0 bases of the junction left unmatched. Germline V gene sequence: CDR1 MNHNS, CDR2 SASEGT. This CDR3 contains 14 residues. Researchers amplified the TCR beta CDR3 regions from RNA transcripts. A first-round RT-PCR of the TCR CDR3 used the HTBI primer set. Using its own MiXCR run on the multiplex PCR reads, TCRdb lists one record per CDR3 protein. Of some 580,000 distinct CDR3 sequences in the sample, roughly 15% were seen once. The study included ophthalmopathy patients with Clinical Activity Score at least 3, NOSPECS grade at least 4 and duration under 3 months.

The sample consisted of blood. The receptor was derived from a woman between 35 and 50 years old with Graves' ophthalmopathy. The rearrangement links TRBV6-1 to TRBJ2-7, with TRBD1 identical over 9 bases. CDR3 sequence: CASSEGTGAYEQYF. DNA of the CDR3: TGTGCCAGCAGTGAAGGGACAGGGGCCTACGAGCAGTACTTC.